Reported below is one T cell receptor (beta chain). These data belong to a study of T cells in Graves' hyperthyroidism and ophthalmopathy. Across the study: Peripheral blood was acquired at first diagnosis, ahead of any therapy whatsoever.

Trimming cost V 0 bases and J 9 bases, with 8 bases left between them. The CDR3 covers 12 residues. CDR1 LGHNA and CDR2 YNFKEQ come from the germline V gene. There were TCR beta CDR3 regions amplified from RNA transcripts. RT-PCR in the first round (using the HTBI primer set) targeted the TCR CDR3. MiXCR, applied by TCRdb to the multiplex PCR reads, yields one record per CDR3 protein. The sample has around 500,000 distinct CDR3 sequences; around 15% are singletons. The sequence derives from a woman aged 30 to 39 with Graves' ophthalmopathy. The J gene is TRBJ1-1, the V gene TRBV4-2; D gene uncertain. The specimen was blood. The CDR3 DNA sequence: TGTGCCAGCAGCCAAGATCCGAGACAAGCTTTCTTT. Translating gives CASSQDPRQAFF.